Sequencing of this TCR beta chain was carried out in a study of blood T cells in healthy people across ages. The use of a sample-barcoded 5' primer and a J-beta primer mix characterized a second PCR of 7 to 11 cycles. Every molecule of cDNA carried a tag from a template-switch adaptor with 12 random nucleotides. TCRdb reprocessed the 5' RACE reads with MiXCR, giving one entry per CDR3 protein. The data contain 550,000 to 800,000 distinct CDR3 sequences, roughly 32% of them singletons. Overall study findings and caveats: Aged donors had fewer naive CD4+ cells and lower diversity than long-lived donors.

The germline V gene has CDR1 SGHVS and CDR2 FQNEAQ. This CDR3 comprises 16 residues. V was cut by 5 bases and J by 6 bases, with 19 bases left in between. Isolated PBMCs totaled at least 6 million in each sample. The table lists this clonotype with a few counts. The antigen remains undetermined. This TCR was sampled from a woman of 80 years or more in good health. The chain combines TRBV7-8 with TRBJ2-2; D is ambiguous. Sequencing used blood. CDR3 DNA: TGTGCCAGCAGCAGGGCCGCCGGGCCACTCGCCGGGGAGCTGTTTTTT. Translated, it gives CASSRAAGPLAGELFF. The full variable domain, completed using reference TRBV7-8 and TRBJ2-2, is GAGVSQSPRYKVAKRGQDVALRCDPISGHVSLFWYQQALGQGPEFLTYFQNEAQLDKSGLPSDRFFAERPEGSVSTLKIQRTQQEDSAVYLCASSRAAGPLAGELFFGEGSRLTVL.